This is a list of T cell receptor beta chains from one sample in a study of blood T cell repertoires in COVID-19. Produced via immunoSEQ multiplex PCR; TCRdb's table is partial and in-frame only. The sample shows about 230,000 clones, roughly nine tenths of them seen only once. What was sequenced was PBMCs or T cells enriched from blood (not recorded which). Receptors were obtained from a woman in her forties or fifties in a cohort exposed to, infected with or recovered from COVID-19 (not recorded which). Each CDR3 is given with its conserved first and last residue. Fields, in order: D gene, V gene, CDR3 protein. D genes are given only for firm matches.

d_gene: TRBD2; v_gene: TRBV5-1; CDR3aa: CASSFSGGNTDTQYF
d_gene: TRBD1; v_gene: TRBV23-1; CDR3aa: CASRPTKPGQGARIDTQYF
d_gene: .; v_gene: TRBV24-1; CDR3aa: CATSLANYGYTF
d_gene: TRBD2; v_gene: TRBV18; CDR3aa: CASSLSGGAADTQYF
d_gene: TRBD2; v_gene: TRBV7-2; CDR3aa: CASSKTIPSGASTDTQYF
d_gene: TRBD1; v_gene: TRBV7-9; CDR3aa: CASSLPGGAGEKLFF
d_gene: TRBD1; v_gene: TRBV28; CDR3aa: CASSPTPDRDNTIYF
d_gene: TRBD1; v_gene: TRBV7-9; CDR3aa: CASSPYGQGAPTEAFF
d_gene: .; v_gene: TRBV15; CDR3aa: CATRRLTLADTEAFF
d_gene: TRBD1; v_gene: TRBV5-1; CDR3aa: CASSLGQGADTQYF
d_gene: TRBD1; v_gene: TRBV3-1/TRBV3-2; CDR3aa: CASSGQGFDYGYTF
d_gene: .; v_gene: TRBV5-1; CDR3aa: CASSSTGNQPQHF
d_gene: .; v_gene: TRBV30; CDR3aa: CAWSAGGISPLHF
d_gene: TRBD1; v_gene: TRBV19; CDR3aa: CASSPPGQGEAGELFF
d_gene: .; v_gene: TRBV2; CDR3aa: CASSVVRGGTDTQYF
d_gene: TRBD2; v_gene: TRBV7-7; CDR3aa: CASSLQAGGYTGELFF
d_gene: .; v_gene: TRBV7-9; CDR3aa: CASSLFAGTEAFF
d_gene: TRBD2; v_gene: TRBV7-2; CDR3aa: CASSFGGGVNEQYF
d_gene: TRBD1; v_gene: TRBV30; CDR3aa: CAWRTSGGGAEAFF
d_gene: TRBD1; v_gene: TRBV4-1; CDR3aa: CASSYPGTDTAYEQYF
d_gene: .; v_gene: TRBV5-1; CDR3aa: CASSLYRDTGELFF
d_gene: .; v_gene: TRBV10-3; CDR3aa: CASRGGTASDQPQHF
d_gene: TRBD1; v_gene: TRBV30; CDR3aa: CAWSVGSGGNSPLHF
d_gene: .; v_gene: TRBV7-2; CDR3aa: CASSPWTDNNQPQHF
d_gene: .; v_gene: TRBV9; CDR3aa: CASSVAEGSYEQYF
d_gene: TRBD2; v_gene: TRBV11-2; CDR3aa: CASSFGLLAGGTEQFF
d_gene: TRBD1; v_gene: TRBV5-6; CDR3aa: CASSLIRQGTNEKLFF
d_gene: .; v_gene: TRBV14; CDR3aa: CASSQDRGVRSQETQYF
d_gene: .; v_gene: TRBV4-3; CDR3aa: CASSQDTTSSYEQYF